This record looks at one TCR beta chain sequence and its context. Its target is not known. These data belong to a study of T cell responses to AZD1222 COVID-19 vaccine. Whole-study findings and limits: The study found vaccine-associated CD4 TCRs spanning spike, dominant at 160-218 and 743-854.

Profiling relied on immunoSEQ multiplex PCR, and the TCRdb table lists in-frame clones only, not all of them. The sample yields about 90,000 clones, less than 85% seen once. V lost 2 bases and J 4 bases, leaving 11 bases between the germline ends. The CDR3 length is 14 residues. Germline V gene lookup returns CDR1 LGHNA and CDR2 YNFKEQ. The receptor comes from an adult who received the AZD1222 COVID-19 vaccine. The sequencing here drew on peripheral blood, taken 28 days after the second AZD1222 dose. The chain employs TRBV4-2 and TRBJ1-2, with a possible D match to TRBD1 (6 bases). CDR3 coding DNA: TGTGCCAGCAGCCAACCCGGGACAATCTATGGCTACACCTTC. Translation: CASSQPGTIYGYTF.